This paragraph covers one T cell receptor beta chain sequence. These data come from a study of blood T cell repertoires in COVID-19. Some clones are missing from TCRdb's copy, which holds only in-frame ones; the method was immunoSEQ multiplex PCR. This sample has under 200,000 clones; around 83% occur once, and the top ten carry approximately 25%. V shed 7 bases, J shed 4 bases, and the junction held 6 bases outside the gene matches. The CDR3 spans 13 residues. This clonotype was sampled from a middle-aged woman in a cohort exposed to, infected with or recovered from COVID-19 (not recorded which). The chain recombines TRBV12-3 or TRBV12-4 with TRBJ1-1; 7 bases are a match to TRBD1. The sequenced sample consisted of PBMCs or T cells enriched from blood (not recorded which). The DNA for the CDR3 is TGTGCCAGCACGGGGGACAGAATCACTGAAGCTTTCTTT. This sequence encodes CASTGDRITEAFF.